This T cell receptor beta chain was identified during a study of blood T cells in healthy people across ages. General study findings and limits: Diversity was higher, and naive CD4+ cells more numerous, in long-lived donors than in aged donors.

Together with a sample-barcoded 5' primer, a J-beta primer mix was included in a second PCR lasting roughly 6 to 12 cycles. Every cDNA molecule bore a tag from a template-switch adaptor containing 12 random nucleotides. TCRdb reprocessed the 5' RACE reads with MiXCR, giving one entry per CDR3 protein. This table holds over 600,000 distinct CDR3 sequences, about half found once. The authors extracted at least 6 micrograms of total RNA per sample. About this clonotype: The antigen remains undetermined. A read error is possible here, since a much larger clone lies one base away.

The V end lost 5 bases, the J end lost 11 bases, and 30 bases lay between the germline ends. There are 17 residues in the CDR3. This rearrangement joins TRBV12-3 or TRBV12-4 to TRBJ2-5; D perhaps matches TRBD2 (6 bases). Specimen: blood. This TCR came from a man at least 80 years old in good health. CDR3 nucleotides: TGTGCCAGCAGTGCCGGGCAGGAAGGTAGCGGATTGAACGTTCAGTACTTC. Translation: CASSAGQEGSGLNVQYF.